One sample yielded the 4 T cell receptor beta chains listed below, sequenced in a study of early T cells in non-severe SARS-CoV-2 infection. MiXCR, applied by TCRdb to the 5' RACE reads, yields one record per CDR3 protein. The table includes just under 65,000 distinct CDR3 sequences, 10% to 12% detected once. The sample was whole blood, taken at baseline. The receptors were sampled from an adult who was a healthcare worker with PCR-confirmed SARS-CoV-2 infection or an uninfected control (not recorded which).

The table lists this clonotype with a few counts. The chain links TRBV9 to TRBJ1-2; 8 bases are shared with TRBD1. Trimming removed 0 bases from V and 4 bases from J; junction bases left unmatched: 8. The length of the CDR3 is 16 residues. Germline assignment: CDR1 SGDLS and CDR2 YYNGEE. The CDR3 bases are TGTGCCAGCAGCGTAGCGAGGACAGGGCCCTCCTATGGCTACACCTTC. Translation gives CASSVARTGPSYGYTF.

The gene calls are TRBV6-1 and TRBJ2-7, with D unresolved. CDR3 size: 14 residues. V dropped 4 bases and J dropped 0 bases, with 10 bases sitting between them. Germline V gene lookup returns CDR1 MNHNS and CDR2 SASEGT. CDR3 sequence (DNA): TGTGCCAGCAGTGCGCAGGCGTACTCCTACGAGCAGTACTTC. Translated: CASSAQAYSYEQYF.

This clonotype showed up many times. This rearrangement joins TRBV6-6 to TRBJ1-5; D unclear. Trimming left V 1 base short and J 2 bases short, with 6 bases between. The germline CDR1 and CDR2 sequences are MNHNY and SVGAGI (reference sequence). The CDR3 is 14 residues long. CDR3 loop: CASSYWWGNQPQHF. Written as DNA, the CDR3 is TGTGCCAGCAGTTACTGGTGGGGCAATCAGCCCCAGCATTTT.

This clonotype was found a few times. In nucleotides, the CDR3 is TGTGCCAGCAGCGCTACAGGGGGGCTAGGTTACTCCTATGGCTACACCTTC. Protein product: CASSATGGLGYSYGYTF. This rearrangement joins TRBV7-9 to TRBJ1-2, with 8 nucleotides matching TRBD1. Germline assignment: CDR1 SEHNR and CDR2 FQNEAQ (reference sequence). J lost 4 bases, V lost 5 bases, and 15 bases had no gene match. The CDR3 is made up of 17 amino acids.